This TCR beta chain was identified in a study of immune heterogeneity within non-small cell lung tumors. Study summary: Histologically, several tumors were squamous cell carcinomas and more than 9 were non-squamous carcinomas. The remaining 1 tumor was not otherwise specified.

TCRs were amplified from about 640 ng gDNA of bulk tumor per sample. Spaced far apart, several biopsies were taken from each primary tumor during surgery. Each patient presented with untreated, newly diagnosed non-small cell lung cancer and received curative surgery. A remark on this clonotype: Its antigen remains unknown.

CDR3 length: 15 residues. Deletions cut 3 bases from V and 7 bases from J, with 18 bases between. Germline V gives CDR1 LGHDT, CDR2 YNNKEL (reference sequence). It was with 32 V and 13 J primers that multiplex PCR amplified TCR beta CDR3. TCRdb fed the multiplex PCR reads into MiXCR, producing one record per CDR3 protein. The sample gives 3,000 to 4,000 distinct CDR3 sequences, 25% to 35% of which show up once; over 9.5% is in the top ten. Whole-study results and caveats: Between individual patients, the high-frequency T-cell receptor beta clonotypes largely differed. With local tumor mutational burden, local T-cell clonality showed a moderate but significant correlation (R 0.3 to 0.4). There were identical dominant CDR3 beta clonotypes recurring across tumor sites within a patient, together with site-unique high-frequency clones.

The rearrangement uses TRBV3-1 and TRBJ1-2; D gene unclear. Sequencing was done on a sample of lung tumor tissue. The TCR sequence derives from a man aged 55 to 70 with non-small cell lung cancer. CDR3 bases: TGTGCCAGCAGCCAGAGCGCAGCCGCGTTGGGTGGCTACACCTTC. This gives the protein CASSQSAAALGGYTF.